The rows below give T cell receptor beta chains drawn from one sample of a study of chemoradiotherapy in HPV16-positive cancers. Produced via immunoSEQ multiplex PCR; TCRdb's table is partial and in-frame only. This sample has approximately 14,000 clones, with roughly 91% found just once. Sequences were derived from blood, sampled from a patient who underwent chemoradiotherapy. These TCRs come from a human donor with HPV-associated anogenital cancer. The CDR3 runs from the conserved cysteine through the conserved F or W. The D gene is left open where the match is weak.

v_call	j_call	d_call	cdr3_aa
TRBV9	TRBJ2-7	-	CASSPLPEILSYEQYF
TRBV6-1	TRBJ1-2	-	CASSEAWGMDGYTF
TRBV4-2	TRBJ2-7	TRBD2	CASSRLGTSGGAYEQYF
TRBV13	TRBJ1-2	-	CASSPRGAGNYGYTF
TRBV12-5	TRBJ1-4	-	CASRRGNEKLFF
TRBV15	TRBJ2-5	-	CATSSQETQYF
TRBV6-5	TRBJ1-5	TRBD1	CASSGQGEQPQHF
TRBV10-2	TRBJ2-3	-	CASSEAGASTDTQYF
TRBV4-2	TRBJ1-1	-	CASTLARGGLNTEAFF
TRBV2	TRBJ2-2	-	CATLPGQGNTGELFF
TRBV5-6	TRBJ1-2	TRBD1	CASTTTDRVDGYTF
TRBV13	TRBJ2-7	TRBD2	CASSSRTSGGEQYF
TRBV29-1	TRBJ1-1	-	CSAGEGEAFF
TRBV5-6	TRBJ2-3	TRBD1	CASSSRRKGQAGVDTQYF
TRBV11-3	TRBJ1-1	-	CASTGAFF
TRBV13	TRBJ2-3	-	CASSLGSSGGDTQYF
TRBV9	TRBJ1-1	-	CASSVGLENTEAFF
TRBV19	TRBJ2-7	-	CASSSDSYEQYF